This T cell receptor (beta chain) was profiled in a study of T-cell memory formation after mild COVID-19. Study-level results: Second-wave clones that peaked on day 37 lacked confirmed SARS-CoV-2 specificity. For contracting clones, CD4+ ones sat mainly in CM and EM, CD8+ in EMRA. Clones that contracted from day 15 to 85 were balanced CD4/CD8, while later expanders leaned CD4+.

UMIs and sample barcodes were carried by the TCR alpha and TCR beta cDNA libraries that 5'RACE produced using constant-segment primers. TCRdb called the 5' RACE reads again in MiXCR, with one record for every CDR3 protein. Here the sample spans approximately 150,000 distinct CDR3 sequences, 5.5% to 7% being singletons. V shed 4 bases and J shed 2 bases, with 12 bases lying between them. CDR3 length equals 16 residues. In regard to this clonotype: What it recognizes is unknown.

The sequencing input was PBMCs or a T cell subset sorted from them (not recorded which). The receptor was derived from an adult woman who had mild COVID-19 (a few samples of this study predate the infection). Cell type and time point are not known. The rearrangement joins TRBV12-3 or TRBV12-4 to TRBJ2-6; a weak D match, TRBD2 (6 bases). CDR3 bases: TGTGCCAGCAGTTCAATAGGAGGGACTGGGGCCAACGTCCTGACTTTC. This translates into CASSSIGGTGANVLTF.